The text below deals with one TCR beta chain. The target antigen is unknown. This sample stems from a study of Ad26.COV2.S vaccination and SARS-CoV-2 variants. Study-level information: Administration of Ad26.COV2.S was intramuscular, either once or twice 56 days apart.

V gave up 3 bases and J gave up 4 bases; unmatched junction bases: 4. CDR1 SGHRS and CDR2 YFSETQ come from the germline V gene. There are 14 residues in the CDR3. General study points: Vaccine recipients had higher spike-specific TCR breadth than placebo recipients.

Sequencing was performed with immunoSEQ multiplex PCR; in TCRdb, only in-frame clones are kept and a portion is missing. The table lists about 680,000 clones, 80% to 90% of them singletons. Indicated treatment: around 19 received Ad26.COV2.S at low or high dose, single or two shots; about 5 received placebo; per-sample allocation not given. Sampling occurred on day 63 after the first vaccine or placebo injection. The sequence was obtained from a person between 18 and 60 years old who received the Ad26.COV2.S COVID-19 vaccine or a placebo. The starting material was peripheral blood, obtained in a trial of Ad26.COV2.S vaccine versus placebo. The chain carries TRBV5-1 and TRBJ2-7; 10 bases map to TRBD2. The CDR3 protein is CASSWASGRYEQYF. In DNA, the CDR3 is TGCGCCAGCAGCTGGGCTAGCGGGAGATACGAGCAGTACTTC. Using reference TRBV5-1 and TRBJ2-7 for the parts outside the CDR3, the full variable domain is KAGVTQTPRYLIKTRGQQVTLSCSPISGHRSVSWYQQTPGQGLQFLFEYFSETQRNKGNFPGRFSGRQFSNSRSEMNVSTLELGDSALYLCASSWASGRYEQYFGPGTRLTVT.